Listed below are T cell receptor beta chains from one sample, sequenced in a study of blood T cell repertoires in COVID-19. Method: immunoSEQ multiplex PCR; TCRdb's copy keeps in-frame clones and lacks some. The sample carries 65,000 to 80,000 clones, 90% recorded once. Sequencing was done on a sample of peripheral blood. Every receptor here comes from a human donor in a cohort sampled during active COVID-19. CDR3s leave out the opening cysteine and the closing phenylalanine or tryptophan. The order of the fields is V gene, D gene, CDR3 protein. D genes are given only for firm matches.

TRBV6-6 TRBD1 ASTGTGVWGQPQH
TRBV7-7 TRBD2 ASSLAGTSGSEQF
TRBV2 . AGSGYNEQF
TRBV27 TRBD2 ASSFPAGGPNNEQF
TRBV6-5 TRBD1 ASRGSRGPHEQF
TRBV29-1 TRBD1 SASRQGSGTDTQY
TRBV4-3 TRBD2 ASSRGTSYLDTQY
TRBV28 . ASSLGDLGRRSYEQY
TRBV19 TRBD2 ASSMGKSTSAQETQY
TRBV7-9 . ASSPRNSYSYEQY
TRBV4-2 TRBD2 VSSPSEGSGDYEQY
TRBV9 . ASSLLGESYEQY
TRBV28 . ASRFRSGNTGELF
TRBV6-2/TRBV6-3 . ASSYNFNEQF
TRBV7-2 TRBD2 ASSLGTSGRRETQY
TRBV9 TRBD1 ASSVGTGSNNEQF
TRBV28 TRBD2 ASSSGGPGDTQY
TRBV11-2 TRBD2 ASSLRGGRLDTQY
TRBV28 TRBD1 ASRPTGQANEKLF
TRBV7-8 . ASSGGAATNEKLF
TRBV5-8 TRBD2 ASSLRLAGGYMAYEQY
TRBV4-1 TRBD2 ASSQDMILAGDDEQF
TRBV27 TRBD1 ASSSPGQGGGNTIY
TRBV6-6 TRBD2 ASSLTPGLATGELF
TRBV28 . ASSLRLSGANVLT
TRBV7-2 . ASSPQRLSSYEQY
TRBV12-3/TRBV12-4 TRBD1 ASSFQGVTEAF
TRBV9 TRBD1 ASSGIRGERGTEAF
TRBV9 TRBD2 ASSVGLAGETQY
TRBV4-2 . ASSPGWDTEAF
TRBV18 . ASSPTRERNTEAF
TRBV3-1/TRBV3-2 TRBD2 ASSQALAGPYEQY
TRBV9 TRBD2 ASSRSGTSSYEQY
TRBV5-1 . ASSLDAVNTEAF
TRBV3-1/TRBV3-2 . ASSQMGLAVEYEQY
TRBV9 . ASSAGSGSGNTIY
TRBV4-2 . ASSQDSQETQY
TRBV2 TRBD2 ASSEQASGERTQY
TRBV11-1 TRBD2 ASSVMPSGQETQY
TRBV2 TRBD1 ASGDSPYGYT
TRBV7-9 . ASSLAHREMNYGYT
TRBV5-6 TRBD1 ASSFTPGTGADTIY
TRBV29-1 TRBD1 SVKDQGAVEQY
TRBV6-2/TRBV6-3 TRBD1 ASSYLTTGMETQY
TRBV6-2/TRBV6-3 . ASSYLGNSPLH
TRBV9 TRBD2 ASSVLSGSSYNEQF
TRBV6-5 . ASRLATLNTDTQY
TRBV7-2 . ASSPHRPNTEAF
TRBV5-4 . ASSTRQGGETQY
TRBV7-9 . ASSLEHRANEKLF
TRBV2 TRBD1 ASSGQGATEAF
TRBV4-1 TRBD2 ASSQGPSSGREYNEQF
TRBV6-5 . ASKDTATNEKLF
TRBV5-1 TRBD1 ASSLGGTGPRGEQY
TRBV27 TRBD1 ASSFSGTGKSYT
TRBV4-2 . ASSQVESNSPLH
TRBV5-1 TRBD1 ASSSGQGAAAEKLF
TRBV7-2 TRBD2 ASRFSGANYEQY